The text below deals with one T cell receptor (beta chain). The antigen remains undetermined. This CDR3 is built from 15 residues. Germline V lookup: CDR1 MDHEN, CDR2 SYDVKM. Trimming left V 6 bases short and J 2 bases short, with 16 bases between. The data originate from a study of blood T cells in healthy people across ages. Study findings and constraints: Lack of knowledge of donor CMV status possibly confounded expanded clonotype changes.

Alongside a J-beta primer mix, a sample-barcoded 5' primer served in a second PCR lasting about 6 to 12 cycles. Via MiXCR, TCRdb re-called the 5' RACE reads, giving one row per CDR3 protein. The data show about 930,000 distinct CDR3 sequences, roughly 28% seen once. Another study also made use of these data, one on T cells of mothers and their children. That report notes: The study recruited a few healthy Caucasian mothers and their six children as donors. Every mother produced more than 8 million TCR beta CDR3 reads, whereas every child provided around 3 million. A slight, non-significant increase in overlap was found for related mother-child pairs relative to unrelated pairs.

The chain joins TRBV28 to TRBJ2-5, with D maybe TRBD2 (6 bases). The receptor was isolated from a woman in her 40s in good health. The sequencing input was blood. The CDR3 coding sequence is TGTGCCAGCAGCCTTGGACTATCGAGACAAGAGACCCAGTACTTC. This codes for CASSLGLSRQETQYF.